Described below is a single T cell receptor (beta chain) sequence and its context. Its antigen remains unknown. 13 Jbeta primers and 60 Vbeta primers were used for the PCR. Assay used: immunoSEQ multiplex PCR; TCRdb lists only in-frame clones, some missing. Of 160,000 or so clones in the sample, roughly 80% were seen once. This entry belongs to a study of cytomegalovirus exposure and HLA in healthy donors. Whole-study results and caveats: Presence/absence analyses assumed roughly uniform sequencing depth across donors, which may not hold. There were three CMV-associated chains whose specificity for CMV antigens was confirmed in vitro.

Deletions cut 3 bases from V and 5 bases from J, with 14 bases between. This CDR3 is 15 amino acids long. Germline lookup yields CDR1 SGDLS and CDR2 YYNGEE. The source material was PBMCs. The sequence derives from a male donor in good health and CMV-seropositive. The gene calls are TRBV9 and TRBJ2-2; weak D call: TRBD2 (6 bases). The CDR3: CASSAEGLLTGELFF. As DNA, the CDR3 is TGTGCCAGCAGCGCCGAGGGACTTCTGACCGGGGAGCTGTTTTTT.